Each of the 25 T cell receptor beta chains below was sequenced from the same sample in a study of blood T cells in healthy people across ages. A second roughly 6 to 11 cycle PCR used barcoded and J-beta primers. TCRdb ran MiXCR on the 5' RACE reads and lists one entry per CDR3 protein. This table has fewer than 2 million distinct CDR3 sequences, roughly 43% appearing once. The sample consisted of blood. The source of these receptors is a human donor in good health.

The J gene is TRBJ2-2, the V gene TRBV20-1, with unresolved D. V lost 3 bases and J 6 bases, leaving 11 bases between the germline ends. The CDR3 runs to 13 residues. The V gene's germline CDR1 is DFQATT and CDR2 SNEGSKA (reference sequence). CDR3 coding DNA: TGCAGTGCTAGGGAAACGCCCCCCGGGGAGCTGTTTTTT. This sequence encodes CSARETPPGELFF.

This clonotype was seen ten or more times. This chain links TRBV29-1 with TRBJ2-7; the D gene is possibly TRBD2 (5 bases). The CDR3 spans 11 residues. Trimming took 6 bases from V and 3 from J, leaving 9 bases between them. Per the germline V gene, CDR1 is SQVTM and CDR2 is ANQGSEA. CDR3 DNA sequence: TGCAGCGTGAGGGTAAGCTACGAGCAGTACTTC. This encodes CSVRVSYEQYF.

This chain connects TRBV5-6 to TRBJ1-2; perhaps TRBD1 as D (6 bases). The CDR3 runs to 14 residues. The germline gives CDR1 SGHDT, CDR2 YYEEEE. The V end was cut by 2 bases, the J end by 4 bases, with 12 bases between. CDR3 coding DNA: TGTGCCAGCAGCTTTTTGGACAGTCCCTATGGCTACACCTTC. It specifies CASSFLDSPYGYTF. The full variable domain, in which reference TRBV5-6 and TRBJ1-2 provide the parts outside the CDR3, is DAGVTQSPTHLIKTRGQQVTLRCSPKSGHDTVSWYQQALGQGPQFIFQYYEEEERQRGNFPDRFSGHQFPNYSSELNVNALLLGDSALYLCASSFLDSPYGYTFGSGTRLTVV.

V and J are TRBV29-1 and TRBJ1-2; 7 nucleotides align to TRBD1. V lost 4 bases, J lost 4 bases, and 9 bases stayed unmatched. The CDR3 has 14 residues. From germline, CDR1 is SQVTM and CDR2 ANQGSEA. CDR3 nucleotide sequence: TGCAGCGTTGGTGTGACAGGGTACCCCTATGGCTACACCTTC. This gives the protein CSVGVTGYPYGYTF. The full variable domain, its missing parts supplied by reference TRBV29-1 and TRBJ1-2, is SAVISQKPSRDICQRGTSLTIQCQVDSQVTMMFWYRQQPGQSLTLIATANQGSEATYESGFVIDKFPISRPNLTFSTLTVSNMSPEDSSIYLCSVGVTGYPYGYTFGSGTRLTVV.

This clonotype was counted a few times. The V gene is TRBV12-3 or TRBV12-4, the J gene TRBJ2-6; maybe TRBD2 (5 bases). V lost 6 bases to trimming and J lost 4 bases, with 10 bases between them. The CDR3 is made up of 14 amino acids. For the CDR3, the DNA is TGTGCCAGCAGAAAGTCGGGAGGGGCCAACGTCCTGACTTTC. Its translation: CASRKSGGANVLTF.

This sequence joins TRBV15 and TRBJ1-5; TRBD1 aligns across 10 bases. CDR3 size: 16 residues. CDR1 and CDR2 (germline): LNHNV, YYDKDF (reference sequence). Trimming cost V 2 bases and J 7 bases; bases outside gene matches: 8. The CDR3 nucleotides are TGTGCCACCAGCAGACTGGACAGGGGGAGGTGGCAGCCCCAGCATTTT. It is translated as CATSRLDRGRWQPQHF.

Only one count was recorded for this clonotype. The chain links TRBV4-3 to TRBJ1-3, with D unresolved. The length of the CDR3 is 16 residues. CDR1 LGHNA and CDR2 YSLEER come from the germline V gene. V was trimmed by 1 base and J by 0 bases, leaving 10 bases between them. Written as DNA, the CDR3 is TGCGCCAGCAGCCAAGCAGTGGGAGTCTCTGGAAACACCATATATTTT. Its translation: CASSQAVGVSGNTIYF.

The V call is TRBV10-1, the J call TRBJ2-5, with a possible D match to TRBD2 (5 bases). Germline V CDR1 and CDR2: WNHNN, SYGVQD (reference sequence). V was shortened by 6 bases and J by 7 bases, with 18 bases between the two germline ends. The CDR3 length is 14 residues. The CDR3 sequence is CASSPGISWGTQYF. CDR3 bases: TGCGCCAGCAGCCCCGGGATTTCGTGGGGGACCCAGTACTTC.

The CDR3: CASSQDRDRGRGQPQHF. Written as DNA, the CDR3 is TGCGCCAGCAGCCAAGATCGGGACAGGGGGCGTGGGCAGCCCCAGCATTTT. This sequence joins TRBV4-3 and TRBJ1-5, with TRBD1 matching 12 bases. Germline V gives CDR1 LGHNA, CDR2 YSLEER. This CDR3 has 17 amino acids. The V gene end was trimmed by 0 bases and the J gene end by 7 bases; junction bases not matched to a gene: 7.

Worth noting for this clonotype: One end of the junction fails to match germline, which may point to a read error. The rearrangement uses TRBV6-1 and TRBJ2-1; D not certain. CDR1 and CDR2 from the germline V gene are MNHNS and SASEGT. The CDR3 spans 12 residues. The CDR3 protein is CASSVRNNGQFF. As DNA, the CDR3 is TGTGCCAGCAGTGTAAGAAACAATGGGCAGTTCTTC.

This clonotype came up many times. One end of the junction varies from germline; a read error may be responsible. The chain uses TRBV5-1 and TRBJ1-2; D not resolved. This CDR3 has 14 residues. The V gene's germline CDR1 is SGHRS and CDR2 YFSETQ. CDR3 residues: CASSLVGSSYGYTF. In nucleotides, the CDR3 is TGTGCCAGCAGTTTAGTGGGTTCTTCTTACGGCTACACCTTC.

The chain uses TRBV20-1 and TRBJ1-2, with TRBD1 as a possible D gene (6 bases). The germline V and J ends were trimmed by 5 bases and 2 bases, with 12 bases remaining between them. The CDR3 is 13 residues long. CDR1 is DFQATT, CDR2 SNEGSKA, per germline (reference sequence). In nucleotides, the CDR3 is TGCAGTGCTTCACAGGGAATGAACTATGGCTACACCTTC. This encodes CSASQGMNYGYTF.

The J gene is TRBJ2-1, the V gene TRBV7-2; 8 positions match TRBD2. CDR3 length: 15 residues. Trimming at V came to 7 bases and at J to 12 bases, leaving 17 bases not matched to a gene. Germline values: CDR1 SGHTA, CDR2 FQGNSA. The CDR3: CASILARTGGIRQFF. As DNA, the CDR3 is TGTGCCAGCATCCTAGCTCGAACGGGGGGGATACGGCAGTTCTTC. The variable domain in full, completed from reference TRBV7-2 and TRBJ2-1, reads GAGVSQSPSNKVTEKGKDVELRCDPISGHTALYWYRQSLGQGLEFLIYFQGNSAPDKSGLPSDRFSAERTGGSVSTLTIQRTQQEDSAVYLCASILARTGGIRQFFGPGTRLTVL.

This clonotype was seen a few times. J is TRBJ2-1 and V is TRBV3-1; D is possibly TRBD1 (5 bases). The V end lost 0 bases, the J end lost 7 bases, and 19 bases lay between the germline ends. Germline V gives CDR1 LGHDT, CDR2 YNNKEL (reference sequence). The CDR3 has 17 amino acids. The CDR3 sequence is CASSQEVWGEDGNEQFF. Written as DNA, the CDR3 is TGTGCCAGCAGCCAAGAAGTTTGGGGCGAAGATGGGAATGAGCAGTTCTTC.

The rearrangement links TRBV6-6 to TRBJ1-3; weak D call: TRBD1 (5 bases). Germline CDR1 MNHNY, CDR2 SVGAGI (reference sequence). The CDR3 covers 13 residues. The V end was cut by 10 bases, the J end by 0 bases, with 10 bases between. The CDR3, as DNA: TGTGCCACCCAGAGGGGCTCTGGAAACACCATATATTTT. Amino acid sequence: CATQRGSGNTIYF.

The chain couples TRBV7-2 to TRBJ2-7, with TRBD2 identical over 9 bases. CDR1 SGHTA and CDR2 FQGNSA come from the germline V gene. The CDR3 runs 17 residues. Germline trimming cut 5 bases from V and 2 bases from J; bases unmatched to any gene: 13. CDR3 nucleotide sequence: TGTGCCAGCAGCCCACTGGGGGTAGCGGGGGTTGCCTACGAGCAGTACTTC. This encodes CASSPLGVAGVAYEQYF.

This clonotype was counted a few times. The rearrangement joins TRBV6-2 or TRBV6-3 to TRBJ2-4; D is ambiguous. There are 16 residues in the CDR3. Germline-derived CDR1 and CDR2 are MNHEY and SVGEGT. V lost 7 bases and J lost 0, with 16 bases in between. DNA of the CDR3: TGTGCCAGCATCGACGACACGCACGTAGCCAAAAACATTCAGTACTTC. Protein sequence: CASIDDTHVAKNIQYF.

This clonotype was observed a handful of times. The rearrangement uses TRBV5-1 and TRBJ2-7, with TRBD2 identical over 9 bases. Germline trimming cut 3 bases from V and 5 bases from J; bases unmatched to any gene: 12. This CDR3 comprises 16 residues. The germline gives CDR1 SGHRS, CDR2 YFSETQ. Here the CDR3 DNA reads TGCGCCAGCAGCTCCCCCATAGCGGGGGATATTGACGAGCAGTACTTC. This sequence encodes CASSSPIAGDIDEQYF.

This clonotype occurred many times. This chain links TRBV7-3 with TRBJ2-3; possibly TRBD1 or TRBD2 for D (5 bases each). CDR3 length equals 13 residues. Germline assignment: CDR1 SGHTA and CDR2 FQGTGA. V lost 2 bases and J lost 5, with 8 bases in between. The CDR3: CASSLEGLDTQYF. In DNA form, the CDR3 reads TGTGCCAGCAGCTTAGAGGGGTTAGATACGCAGTATTTT.

In its sample, this clonotype was seen a few times. The CDR3 loop is CASRTRSATNEKLFF. The CDR3 DNA reads TGTGCCAGCAGAACACGGAGTGCAACTAATGAAAAACTGTTTTTT. V usage is TRBV12-3 or TRBV12-4 and J usage is TRBJ1-4; D remains ambiguous. V was cut by 6 bases and J by 0 bases, with 11 bases left in between. The length of the CDR3 is 15 residues.

In this sample, this clonotype turned up a few times. The V call is TRBV5-1, the J call TRBJ2-7; 7 bases line up with TRBD2. Trimming at V came to 3 bases and at J to 7 bases, leaving 19 bases not matched to a gene. CDR3 length equals 17 residues. Germline loops: CDR1 SGHRS, CDR2 YFSETQ. The CDR3 reads CASSSSGGATNTGEQYF. The DNA of the CDR3 is TGCGCCAGCAGCTCGTCGGGAGGAGCGACCAACACGGGGGAGCAGTACTTC.

The rearrangement uses TRBV19 and TRBJ1-6; a possible D gene is TRBD1 (5 bases). The germline V and J ends were trimmed by 6 bases and 6 bases, with 15 bases remaining between them. The germline gives CDR1 LNHDA, CDR2 SQIVND (reference sequence). The CDR3 has 15 residues. The CDR3, as DNA: TGTGCCAGTAGCCCCAATGTGGGACCTAATTCACCCCTCCACTTT. It yields the protein CASSPNVGPNSPLHF.

This clonotype turned up a few times. The V and J genes are TRBV10-3 and TRBJ1-5; D gene uncertain. Germline CDR1 and CDR2: ENHRY and SYGVKD. The CDR3 is made up of 12 amino acids. V was clipped by 3 bases and J by 3 bases, with 3 bases between them. The CDR3 coding sequence is TGTGCCATCAGTGATGACAATCAGCCCCAGCATTTT. It translates to CAISDDNQPQHF.

The chain links TRBV7-2 to TRBJ1-1, with D unresolved. Germline values: CDR1 SGHTA, CDR2 FQGNSA. V was clipped by 5 bases and J by 3 bases, with 13 bases between them. This CDR3 comprises 14 residues. The DNA of the CDR3 is TGTGCCAGCAGCCCTGTAGGGAGGGACACTGAAGCTTTCTTT. Its translation is CASSPVGRDTEAFF.

This rearrangement joins TRBV7-2 to TRBJ2-3; D is perhaps TRBD1 (6 bases). This CDR3 contains 15 residues. V lost 4 bases and J lost 0, with 11 bases in between. The germline V gene has CDR1 SGHTA and CDR2 FQGNSA. The CDR3 loop is CASSSTGMSTDTQYF. The CDR3 coding sequence is TGTGCCAGCAGCTCAACAGGGATGAGCACAGATACGCAGTATTTT.